Included here is one T cell receptor beta chain sequence, with context. Germline V gene lookup returns CDR1 MRHNA and CDR2 SNTAGT. The CDR3 has 17 amino acids. V was trimmed by 2 bases and J by 5 bases, leaving 21 bases between them. These data belong to a study of T cell changes during pregnancy in multiple sclerosis. The assay was immunoSEQ multiplex PCR, and TCRdb's table has in-frame clones only and misses some. Counted here are 50,000 or so clones, around 94% occurring once; the ten biggest clones make up approximately 0.35%. Sample: CD4+ T cells from peripheral blood mononuclear cells, taken before pregnancy. This TCR derives from a female donor with multiple sclerosis, enrolled in a pregnancy study. The chain recombines TRBV6-4 with TRBJ2-5; D is possibly TRBD2 (6 bases). The CDR3 DNA is TGTGCCAGCAGTGACCGGTGGTGGGGGGAGCACAGGGAGACCCAGTACTTC. Encoded protein: CASSDRWWGEHRETQYF.